A selection of T cell receptor beta chains follows, all from one sample in a study of response to subunit inactivated influenza vaccine. TCRdb called the RT-PCR reads again in MiXCR, with one record for every CDR3 protein. The sample includes more than 450,000 distinct CDR3 sequences, 10% to 15% of them seen just once. The sequences come from PBMCs from blood, collected on the day of vaccination. These receptors originate from a middle-aged man who received an inactivated influenza vaccine. Each CDR3 is given with its conserved first and last residue. The D gene is left open where the match is weak. Size is omitted from some rows. Given values are once, few, many or a class for expanded clones.

J: TRBJ2-5; V: TRBV19; D: NA; size: many; DNA: TGTGCCAGTAGCCTTTACGTCGTGCCCAGGGAGACCCAGTACTTC; CDR3: CASSLYVVPRETQYF
J: TRBJ2-7; V: TRBV27; D: TRBD2; size: few; DNA: TGTGCCAGCAGTTTTGGGACTAGCGTTGTCGAGCAGTACTTC; CDR3: CASSFGTSVVEQYF
J: TRBJ1-1; V: TRBV10-1; D: NA; size: few; DNA: TGCGCCAGCAGTGAGCAGGCTGGCACTGAAGCTTTCTTT; CDR3: CASSEQAGTEAFF
J: TRBJ1-2; V: TRBV5-6; D: TRBD1; size: NA; DNA: TGTGCCAGCAGCCGACCGGGACAGGAAAACTATGGCTACACCTTC; CDR3: CASSRPGQENYGYTF
J: TRBJ2-7; V: TRBV13; D: TRBD1; size: NA; DNA: TGTGCCAGCAGCTTATCGGGACAGCTATCCTACGAGCAGTACTTC; CDR3: CASSLSGQLSYEQYF
J: TRBJ1-1; V: TRBV6-5; D: TRBD1; size: NA; DNA: TGTGCCAGCAGTTACTCGATCAGGGGGGACACTGAAGCTTTCTTT; CDR3: CASSYSIRGDTEAFF
J: TRBJ2-7; V: TRBV5-1; D: NA; size: once; DNA: TGCGCCAGCTGCCCGGGGGACAAGACCTACGAGCAGTACTTC; CDR3: CASCPGDKTYEQYF
J: TRBJ1-1; V: TRBV14; D: NA; size: NA; DNA: TGTGCCAGCAGCCCCCTTTGGGTCTTTCAAGGCCCGCGCACTGAAGCTTTCTTT; CDR3: CASSPLWVFQGPRTEAFF
J: TRBJ2-3; V: TRBV29-1; D: NA; size: NA; DNA: TGCAGCGTCGGAGCGGCTCGCACAGATACGCAGTATTTT; CDR3: CSVGAARTDTQYF
J: TRBJ2-2; V: TRBV6-4; D: NA; size: many; DNA: TGTGCCAGCAGTGAATCGGGGGAAGGGGAGCTGTTTTTT; CDR3: CASSESGEGELFF
J: TRBJ2-5; V: TRBV5-1; D: NA; size: many; DNA: TGCGCCAGCAGCTACCAAGGGGAAGAGACCCAGTACTTC; CDR3: CASSYQGEETQYF
J: TRBJ2-7; V: TRBV29-1; D: TRBD2; size: many; DNA: TGCAGCGTTGAACGGCGGTCTAGCGGGAACTCCTACGAGCAGTACTTC; CDR3: CSVERRSSGNSYEQYF
J: TRBJ2-7; V: TRBV7-9; D: TRBD1; size: NA; DNA: TGTGCCAGCAGCTTGTGGGAAGGGGGCATTGACTACGAGCAGTACTTC; CDR3: CASSLWEGGIDYEQYF
J: TRBJ1-1; V: TRBV7-9; D: NA; size: few; DNA: TGTGCCAGCAGCTTAGTCCTCGCAGGGTCGGGTGAAGCTTTCTTT; CDR3: CASSLVLAGSGEAFF
J: TRBJ1-5; V: TRBV7-7; D: NA; size: NA; DNA: TGTGCTAGCAGCTCGCGACTTAGCACAGATACGCAGCATTTT; CDR3: CASSSRLSTDTQHF
J: TRBJ2-1; V: TRBV9; D: TRBD2; size: few; DNA: TGTGCCAGCAGCGTCGGGCTAGCGGGAGTGAACAATGAGCAGTTCTTC; CDR3: CASSVGLAGVNNEQFF
J: TRBJ2-7; V: TRBV28; D: TRBD2; size: few; DNA: TGTGCCAGCAGTTCCCCGGGGACTAGCGGGAGAGTAGACTACGAGCAGTACTTC; CDR3: CASSSPGTSGRVDYEQYF
J: TRBJ2-1; V: TRBV5-1; D: TRBD1; size: many; DNA: TGCGCCAGCAGCTACGGACAGGGGGCTTACAATGAGCAGTTCTTC; CDR3: CASSYGQGAYNEQFF
J: TRBJ1-1; V: TRBV28; D: NA; size: NA; DNA: TGTGCCAGCACTAAGGGGCGCCGGGGCACTGAAGCTTTCTTT; CDR3: CASTKGRRGTEAFF
J: TRBJ2-6; V: TRBV20-1; D: TRBD1; size: few; DNA: TGCAGTGCTAGGAAACAGGGGGCCCCCTCTGGGGCCAACGTCCTGACTTTC; CDR3: CSARKQGAPSGANVLTF
J: TRBJ1-3; V: TRBV15; D: TRBD1; size: NA; DNA: TGTGCCACCAGCACCGGACAGGGCGCAGACACCATATATTTT; CDR3: CATSTGQGADTIYF
J: TRBJ2-7; V: TRBV28; D: NA; size: few; DNA: TGTGCCAGCAGTTTTGCAGGGAACGAGCAGTACTTC; CDR3: CASSFAGNEQYF
J: TRBJ2-5; V: TRBV14; D: NA; size: NA; DNA: TGTGCCAGCAGCAGACGAGAGTTGGAGACCCAGTACTTC; CDR3: CASSRRELETQYF
J: TRBJ2-2; V: TRBV12-3/TRBV12-4; D: NA; size: few; DNA: TGTGCCAGCAGTTTACAACAGGGCTGGCAGCTGTTTTTT; CDR3: CASSLQQGWQLFF
J: TRBJ2-1; V: TRBV12-3/TRBV12-4; D: TRBD2; size: NA; DNA: TGTGCCAGCAGTCCTTCGGGACTAGCGGGCAACAATGAGCAGTTCTTC; CDR3: CASSPSGLAGNNEQFF
J: TRBJ2-7; V: TRBV7-9; D: TRBD1; size: few; DNA: TGTGCCAGCAGCTTAACAGGGGCGAAGAACGAGCAGTACTTC; CDR3: CASSLTGAKNEQYF